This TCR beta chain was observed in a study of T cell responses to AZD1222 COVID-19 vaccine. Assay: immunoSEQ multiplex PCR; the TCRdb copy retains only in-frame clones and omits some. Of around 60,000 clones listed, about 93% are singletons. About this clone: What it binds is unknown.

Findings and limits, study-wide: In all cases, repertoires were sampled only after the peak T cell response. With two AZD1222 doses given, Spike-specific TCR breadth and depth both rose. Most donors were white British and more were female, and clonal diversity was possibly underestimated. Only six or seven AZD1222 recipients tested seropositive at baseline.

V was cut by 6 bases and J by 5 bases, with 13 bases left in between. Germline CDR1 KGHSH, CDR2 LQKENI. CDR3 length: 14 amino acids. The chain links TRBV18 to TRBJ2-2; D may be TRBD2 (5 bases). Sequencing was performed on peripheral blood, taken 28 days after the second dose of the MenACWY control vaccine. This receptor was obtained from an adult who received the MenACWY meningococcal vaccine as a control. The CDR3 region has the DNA TGTGCCAGCTCCCCCCCTAGCTGGACCGGGGAGCTGTTTTTT. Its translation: CASSPPSWTGELFF.